One and the same sample provided the 11 T cell receptor beta chains below, sequenced in a study of control samples from healthy donors and cancer patients. The data were produced by immunoSEQ multiplex PCR, yet TCRdb's version contains in-frame clones alone and is incomplete. This sample carries about 110,000 clones, approximately 87% of them seen once, and the ten largest clones take about 3.7%. The sequencing sample was made of PBMCs. These TCRs come from a woman aged 60-70 years with lung cancer.

Only one count was recorded for this clone. The chain is built from TRBV4-1 and TRBJ1-4; D uncertain. CDR1 is MGHRA and CDR2 is YSYEKL in the germline V gene. Trimming removed 1 base at V and 5 bases at J, with 5 bases between. The CDR3 is 13 residues long. In DNA form, the CDR3 reads TGCGCCAGCAGCCAAGGCCTCAATGAAAAACTGTTTTTT. Protein product: CASSQGLNEKLFF.

The chain is built from TRBV24-1 and TRBJ2-1; D uncertain. The CDR3 is 14 amino acids. Deletions cut 2 bases from V and 9 bases from J, with 13 bases between. The germline gives CDR1 KGHDR, CDR2 SFDVKD. This CDR3 reads CATSDSRRSFEQFF. The CDR3 nucleotides read TGTGCCACCAGTGATTCAAGAAGATCCTTTGAGCAGTTCTTC.

This chain connects TRBV30 to TRBJ1-3; D ambiguous. Trimming shortened V by 2 bases and J by 4 bases, and 6 bases separated the two germline ends. Germline-derived CDR1 and CDR2 are GTSNPN and SVGIG (reference sequence). The CDR3 length is 12 residues. The CDR3 DNA is TGTGCCTGGAGTCCAGGAGGAAACACCATATATTTT. Protein sequence: CAWSPGGNTIYF.

The chain couples TRBV7-8 to TRBJ1-1; a possible D gene is TRBD1 (6 bases). V lost 4 bases and J lost 0, with 12 bases in between. There are 15 residues in the CDR3. The germline V gene has CDR1 SGHVS and CDR2 FQNEAQ. The CDR3 region is CASSSKTGMNTEAFF. CDR3 nucleotides: TGTGCCAGCAGCTCTAAGACAGGAATGAACACTGAAGCTTTCTTT.

The chain joins TRBV12-5 to TRBJ2-5, with 11 positions matching TRBD2. The ends lost 1 base at V and 3 bases at J; junction bases unmatched: 22. Germline V lookup: CDR1 LGHNT, CDR2 FRNRAP. There are 22 residues in the CDR3. CDR3 coding DNA: TGTGCTAGTGGTTTGGGCCGACAGGGGAACCCGACTAGCGGGGTTTTTAAAGAGACCCAGTACTTC. This translates into CASGLGRQGNPTSGVFKETQYF.

A word on this clone: Relative to the germline gene, one junction end is altered; a read error may explain this. The J gene is TRBJ2-2, the V gene TRBV7-3; 11 nucleotides align to TRBD1. The CDR3 totals 16 residues. Germline CDR1 reads SGHTA; CDR2 reads FQGTGA. CDR3 protein: CASSLIGQGASGELFF. The CDR3 coding sequence is TGTGCCAGCAGTTTAATCGGACAGGGGGCTTCCGGGGAGCTGTTTTTT.

The CDR3 here is CASSLDMTGGGVAQETQYF. The CDR3 DNA is TGTGCCAGCAGCCTGGATATGACCGGCGGGGGAGTGGCCCAAGAGACCCAGTACTTC. The chain has TRBV27 and TRBJ2-5; 7 bases fit TRBD2. Trimming at V came to 6 bases and at J to 1 base, leaving 20 bases not matched to a gene. The V gene's germline CDR1 is MNHEY and CDR2 SMNVEV (reference sequence). There are 19 residues in the CDR3.

Regarding this clone: Other DNA sequences in the sample encode the same CDR3. The chain uses TRBV19 and TRBJ1-2; weak D call: TRBD1 (5 bases). The CDR3 contains 13 residues. The germline CDR1 and CDR2 sequences are LNHDA and SQIVND (reference sequence). V was cut by 6 bases and J by 5 bases, with 13 bases left in between. CDR3 sequence (DNA): TGTGCCAGTAGCCCCGACAGAGATTATGGCTACACCTTC. Translated: CASSPDRDYGYTF.

V is TRBV9 and J is TRBJ2-7; 10 bases map to TRBD1. The CDR3 runs 15 residues. Germline V CDR1 and CDR2: SGDLS, YYNGEE. The V and J ends lost 3 bases and 2 bases, in that order; junction bases with no gene match: 5. In nucleotides, the CDR3 is TGTGCCAGCAGCGCCCCGGGACAGGGGCCCTACGAGCAGTACTTC. This gives the protein CASSAPGQGPYEQYF.

The chain joins TRBV27 to TRBJ1-4; possible D gene TRBD1, 6 bases. Trimming cost V 4 bases and J 2 bases, with 11 bases left between them. Germline V CDR1 and CDR2: MNHEY, SMNVEV (reference sequence). The CDR3 is 15 residues long. The DNA for the CDR3 is TGTGCCAGCAGTTGGGGGGGCGCGACTAATGAAAAACTGTTTTTT. Residues: CASSWGGATNEKLFF.

The genes are TRBV11-2 and TRBJ2-5, with TRBD2 matching over 14 bases. Germline CDR1 and CDR2: SGHAT and FQNNGV. Unmatched junction bases numbered 6, after V lost 7 bases and J lost 8 bases. This CDR3 spans 14 amino acids. Here the CDR3 reads CASTAGTSGSTQYF. The CDR3 nucleotides are TGTGCCAGCACGGCCGGGACTAGCGGGAGTACCCAGTACTTC.